What follows are 8 T cell receptor beta chains derived from one specimen sequenced in a study of HIV-infected children after antiretroviral therapy interruption. This sample's treatment: PENTA 11 planned treatment interruption arm or continuous ART arm. RNA-based 3' RACE libraries used unique molecular identifiers. TCRdb analysed the 3' RACE reads with MiXCR anew, one entry per CDR3 protein. Here the sample spans approximately 95,000 distinct CDR3 sequences, 6.9% being singletons. Material: CD45RA+ CD4+ T cells from PBMCs, pooled from several time points, obtained from a donor given antiretroviral therapy, either interrupted or continuous. Noted subset: naive CD4+ CD45RA+ CD45RO- T cells. These receptors all stem from a pool of human donors with HIV.

About this clonotype itself: A clone one base away is much larger, so this may be a read error. The J gene is TRBJ1-1, the V gene TRBV7-2, with D possibly matching TRBD1 (6 bases). V dropped 1 base and J dropped 11 bases, with 14 bases sitting between them. CDR1 and CDR2 from the germline V gene are SGHTA and FQGNSA. The CDR3 totals 13 residues. CDR3 sequence: CASSLEREGEAFF. For the CDR3, the DNA is TGTGCCAGCAGCTTAGAGAGGGAGGGGGAGGCTTTCTTT.

The sample holds many counts of this clonotype. This chain links TRBV6-6 with TRBJ2-7, with 7 nucleotides matching TRBD1. The CDR3 totals 15 residues. Per germline, CDR1 MNHNY and CDR2 SVGAGI (reference sequence). V lost 2 bases to trimming and J lost 3 bases; unmatched junction nucleotides: 7. The CDR3 DNA sequence: TGTGCCAGCAGTTACCCCGACAGGGCACTCTACGAGCAGTACTTC. It is translated as CASSYPDRALYEQYF.

In this sample, this clonotype turned up a few times. This rearrangement joins TRBV10-3 to TRBJ1-3, with TRBD1 identical over 8 bases. Germline trimming cut 8 bases from V and 4 bases from J; bases unmatched to any gene: 13. Germline CDR1 is ENHRY and CDR2 is SYGVKD. This CDR3 has 16 residues. As DNA, the CDR3 is TGTGCCATCGGGACAGGCCAAATTAGCTTGGGAAACACCATATATTTT. Protein product: CAIGTGQISLGNTIYF.

This clonotype came up many times. The gene calls are TRBV7-9 and TRBJ1-3, with D uncertain. The CDR3 spans 13 residues. Trimming took off 5 bases at V and 4 bases at J, with 9 bases between the two ends. Germline V gene sequence: CDR1 SEHNR, CDR2 FQNEAQ (reference sequence). The CDR3 is CASSPLSGNTIYF. The CDR3 DNA follows: TGTGCCAGCAGCCCGTTATCCGGAAACACCATATATTTT.

Ten or more counts support this clonotype. This sequence joins TRBV11-2 and TRBJ1-2; D gene ambiguous. The V gene's germline CDR1 is SGHAT and CDR2 FQNNGV. The CDR3 is 13 residues long. Trimming took 5 bases from V and 8 from J, leaving 15 bases between them. The DNA for the CDR3 is TGTGCCAGCAGCCGAGAAGGGCCCACGGGCTACACCTTC. Its translation: CASSREGPTGYTF.

This clonotype was observed many times. This chain connects TRBV7-9 to TRBJ2-7, with D possibly being TRBD2 (5 bases). The CDR3 covers 12 residues. Germline V gene lookup returns CDR1 SEHNR and CDR2 FQNEAQ (reference sequence). V shed 5 bases and J shed 5 bases, with 10 bases lying between them. Written as DNA, the CDR3 is TGTGCCAGCAGCGTCGGACTCAACGAGCAGTACTTC. Its translation: CASSVGLNEQYF.

This clonotype was counted at least ten times. A read error may account for a junction end that differs from germline. The chain links TRBV6-4 to TRBJ2-2; TRBD1 or TRBD2 may be the D gene (5 bases each). This CDR3 region has 13 residues. From germline, CDR1 is MRHNA and CDR2 SNTAGT. Here the CDR3 DNA reads TGTGCCAGTAGTGCTGAGGGGCGCGGGGAGCTGTTTTTT. Its translation is CASSAEGRGELFF.

This clonotype was seen repeatedly, ten times or more. The chain joins TRBV7-2 to TRBJ2-4; weak D call: TRBD1 (6 bases). Germline values: CDR1 SGHTA, CDR2 FQGNSA. Trimming left V 1 base short and J 1 base short, with 14 bases between. CDR3 size: 17 residues. The CDR3 loop is CASSLEPGVWAKNIQYF. In DNA form, the CDR3 reads TGTGCCAGCAGCTTAGAACCAGGGGTTTGGGCCAAAAACATTCAGTACTTC.